This T cell receptor (beta chain) is from a study of T cell repertoires in cytomegalovirus infection. As for the study in general: Recently described HLA-C-restricted plus well-studied HLA-B-restricted CMV epitopes were used.

There are a few counts of this clonotype. Its antigen is currently unknown. CDR3 size: 14 residues. The V and J ends lost 2 bases and 1 base respectively, with 7 bases between them. Germline V gives CDR1 SEHNR, CDR2 FQNEAQ (reference sequence). MiXCR, run by TCRdb on the reads, gives a single entry per CDR3 protein. The sample yields fewer than 1,000,000 distinct CDR3 sequences, less than 40% seen once. The chain joins TRBV7-9 to TRBJ2-3; no clear D gene. This sequence originates from a human donor in good health (CMV status not recorded). Some clones in this sample may be carry-over from other donors' samples. The source material was cultured CD8+ T cells from PBMCs, sampled from culture after CMV antigen stimulation. DNA of the CDR3: TGTGCCAGCAGCTTACTCCTGGGCACAGATACGCAGTATTTT. Amino acids: CASSLLLGTDTQYF.